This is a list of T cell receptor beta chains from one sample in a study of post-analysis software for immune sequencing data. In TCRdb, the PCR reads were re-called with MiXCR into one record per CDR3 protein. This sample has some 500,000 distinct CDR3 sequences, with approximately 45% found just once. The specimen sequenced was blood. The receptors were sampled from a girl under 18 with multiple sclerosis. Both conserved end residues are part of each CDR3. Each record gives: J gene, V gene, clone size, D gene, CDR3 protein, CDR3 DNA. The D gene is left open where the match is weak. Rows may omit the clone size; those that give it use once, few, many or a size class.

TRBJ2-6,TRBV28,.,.,CASSSIAASGANVLTF,TGTGCCAGCAGTTCGATAGCAGCCTCTGGGGCCAACGTCCTGACTTTC
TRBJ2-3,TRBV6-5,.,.,CASSYEASYGDTQYF,TGTGCCAGCAGTTACGAAGCTAGCTACGGAGATACGCAGTATTTT
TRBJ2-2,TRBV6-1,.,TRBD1,CASTSRDRGRTNTGELFF,TGTGCCAGCACCTCACGGGACAGGGGGCGAACGAACACCGGGGAGCTGTTTTTT
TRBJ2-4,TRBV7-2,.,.,CASSSPAAKNIQYF,TGTGCCAGCAGCTCGCCAGCTGCCAAAAACATTCAGTACTTC
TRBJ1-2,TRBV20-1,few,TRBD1,CSARTGPNYGYTF,TGCAGTGCGAGGACAGGGCCTAACTATGGCTACACCTTC
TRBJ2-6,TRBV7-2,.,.,CASSPGPQGANVLTF,TGTGCCAGCAGCCCGGGGCCTCAGGGGGCCAACGTCCTGACTTTC
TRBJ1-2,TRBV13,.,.,CASSLGGITAWGYTF,TGTGCCAGCAGCTTAGGGGGAATTACAGCTTGGGGCTACACCTTC
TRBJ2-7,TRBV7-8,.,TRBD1,CASSLEGQNYEQYF,TGTGCCAGCAGCTTAGAGGGACAGAACTACGAGCAGTACTTC
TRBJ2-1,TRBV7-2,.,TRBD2,CASSLKLAGARNEQFF,TGTGCCAGCAGCTTAAAACTAGCGGGAGCCCGCAATGAGCAGTTCTTC
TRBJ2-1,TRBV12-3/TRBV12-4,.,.,CASRLGVYHNEQFF,TGTGCCAGCAGACTGGGAGTCTACCACAATGAGCAGTTCTTC
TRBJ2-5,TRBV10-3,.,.,CAISDQGPKETQYF,TGTGCCATCAGTGATCAGGGACCCAAAGAGACCCAGTACTTC
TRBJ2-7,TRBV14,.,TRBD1,CASSTGTVYEQYF,TGTGCCAGCAGTACCGGGACAGTCTACGAGCAGTACTTC
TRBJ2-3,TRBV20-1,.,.,CSAPLPATDTQYF,TGCAGTGCTCCCCTTCCCGCAACAGATACGCAGTATTTT
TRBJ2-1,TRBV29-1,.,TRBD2,CSVDLAGGSNEQFF,TGCAGCGTTGACCTAGCGGGAGGTTCCAATGAGCAGTTCTTC
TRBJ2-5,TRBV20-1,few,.,CSARSAGSYQETQYF,TGCAGTGCTAGATCCGCCGGGAGTTACCAAGAGACCCAGTACTTC
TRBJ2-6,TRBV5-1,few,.,CASEKTPSGANVLTF,TGCGCCAGCGAGAAGACCCCATCTGGGGCCAACGTCCTGACTTTC
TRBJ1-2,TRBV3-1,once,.,CASSQEADSFYGYTF,TGTGCCAGCAGCCAAGAAGCGGACAGCTTCTATGGCTACACCTTC
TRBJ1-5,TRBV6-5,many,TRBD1,CASSYSGTGRQPQHF,TGTGCCAGCAGTTACTCAGGGACAGGGCGTCAGCCCCAGCATTTT
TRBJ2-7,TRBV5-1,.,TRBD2,CASSRGLAGDYEQYF,TGCGCCAGCAGCCGCGGACTAGCGGGAGATTACGAGCAGTACTTC
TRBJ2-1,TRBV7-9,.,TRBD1,CASSKGQGPYNEQFF,TGTGCCAGCAGCAAGGGACAGGGACCCTACAATGAGCAGTTCTTC
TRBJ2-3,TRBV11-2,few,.,CASSSKTDTQYF,TGTGCCAGCAGCTCAAAGACAGATACGCAGTATTTT
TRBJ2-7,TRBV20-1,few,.,CSARRDITYEQYF,TGCAGTGCTAGGCGGGACATAACCTACGAGCAGTACTTC
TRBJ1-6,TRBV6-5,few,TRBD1,CASMGQNNSPLHF,TGTGCCAGCATGGGACAGAATAATTCACCCCTCCACTTT
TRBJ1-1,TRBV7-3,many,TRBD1,CASSLEQGGTEAFF,TGTGCCAGCAGCTTAGAACAGGGGGGCACTGAAGCTTTCTTT
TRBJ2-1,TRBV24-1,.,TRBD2,CATSGQAGAHNEQFF,TGTGCCACCAGTGGGCAAGCGGGAGCCCACAATGAGCAGTTCTTC
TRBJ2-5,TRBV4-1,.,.,CASSPPLGQETQYF,TGCGCCAGCAGCCCACCCTTGGGGCAAGAGACCCAGTACTTC